This T cell receptor beta chain was identified during a study of blood T cell repertoires in COVID-19. About the research overall: Sites across the United States, Italy and Spain contributed samples from acute and convalescent COVID-19.

The assay was immunoSEQ multiplex PCR, and TCRdb's table has in-frame clones only and misses some. The sample holds about 98,000 clones, over 80% seen once. Input material: peripheral blood. The clonotype was recovered from an older man with acute or convalescent COVID-19.

The CDR3 here is CASSPNRGIGFEQYF. In DNA form, the CDR3 reads TGCGCCAGCAGCCCCAACCGCGGAATCGGGTTTGAGCAGTACTTC. J is TRBJ2-7 and V is TRBV4-3; D is undetermined. The germline gives CDR1 LGHNA, CDR2 YSLEER. V lost 4 bases and J 7 bases, leaving 20 bases between the germline ends. The CDR3 spans 15 residues.